This T cell receptor (beta chain) was identified during a study of T cell responses to AZD1222 COVID-19 vaccine. Study conclusions and caveats: A reported finding is that nearly half of spike-specific TCRs target unmutated variant regions. Spike was spanned by vaccine-associated CD4 TCRs, which were dominant at 160-218 and 743-854. Clonal diversity may have been underestimated, and the donors were mostly white British, with more females than males. When two AZD1222 doses had been given, Spike-specific TCR breadth and depth rose.

The CDR3 extends over 16 amino acids. Trimming took 2 bases from V and 4 from J, leaving 17 bases between them. Per the germline V gene, CDR1 is SGHRS and CDR2 is YFSETQ. This clone has only one observation. Its target is not known. The table came from immunoSEQ multiplex PCR; TCRdb's copy has only in-frame clones and leaves some out. The profile covers some 160,000 clones, with approximately 91% appearing a single time and about 1.9% taken by the ten largest. The sequencing used peripheral blood, collected 28 days after the second AZD1222 dose. The TCR comes from an adult who received the AZD1222 COVID-19 vaccine. The V gene is TRBV5-1, the J gene TRBJ2-3; D is undetermined. The CDR3 sequence: CASSLTGSSMPDTQYF. The CDR3 DNA follows: TGCGCCAGCAGCTTAACGGGCAGTAGCATGCCAGATACGCAGTATTTT.